The 17 T cell receptor beta chains listed next were all sequenced from one sample in a study of T cell repertoires in cytomegalovirus infection (dated by TCRdb to between 2018 and 2021). The instrument given in TCRdb is Illumina HiSeq 1500. TCRdb ran its own pipeline on the public reads, namely fastp trimming at Q25 and MiXCR clone calling, and kept in-frame beta chains. Rows with a matching CDR3 protein are joined into one entry that keeps the most common DNA and genes. The sample profile shows about 230,000 distinct CDR3 sequences; 20% to 25% of them were found once. The ten largest clonotypes hold around a sixth of the sample. Material: CD8+ T cells from PBMCs. All receptors derive from a human donor in good health (CMV status not recorded). Some clones in this sample may be carry-over from other donors' samples.

The genes are TRBV15 and TRBJ2-7; D is undetermined. Trimming removed 5 bases from V and 3 bases from J, with 11 bases in between. CDR1 and CDR2 from the germline V gene are LNHNV and YYDKDF (reference sequence). The CDR3 runs to 13 residues. The CDR3 DNA follows: TGTGCCACCAGCCAAGACCGTAGCTACGAGCAGTACTTC. It encodes CATSQDRSYEQYF.

Ten or more counts support this clonotype. This sequence joins TRBV19 and TRBJ2-1; 8 bases are shared with TRBD1. This CDR3 contains 14 residues. V dropped 5 bases and J dropped 6; count of bases not matched to a gene: 6. Germline V gene data show CDR1 as LNHDA and CDR2 as SQIVND (reference sequence). The CDR3 sequence is CASSAQGAGNEQFF. The DNA of the CDR3 is TGTGCCAGTAGTGCCCAGGGGGCCGGCAATGAGCAGTTCTTC.

This clonotype was counted a few times. The chain uses TRBV7-4 and TRBJ2-5; 7 bases align to TRBD2. Germline loops: CDR1 SGHVT, CDR2 SQSDAQ. V shed 2 bases, J shed 4 bases, and the junction held 7 bases outside the gene matches. The CDR3 length is 15 residues. DNA for the CDR3: TGTGCCAGCAGCTTACGGGCGGGGGAAACAGAGACCCAGTACTTC. This gives the protein CASSLRAGETETQYF.

In its sample, this clonotype was seen a few times. V and J are TRBV6-5 and TRBJ2-5; no clear D. The V gene lost 0 bases and the J gene lost 5 bases, with 19 bases spanning the gap. The CDR3 contains 17 residues. Per the germline V gene, CDR1 is MNHEY and CDR2 is SVGAGI. CDR3 bases: TGTGCCAGCAGTTACTCGAGGTTCGGCGCGTCCAAGGAGACCCAGTACTTC. This encodes CASSYSRFGASKETQYF.

V is TRBV6-2 or TRBV6-3 and J is TRBJ2-5; a possible D gene is TRBD2 (5 bases). V lost 4 bases and J 1 base, leaving 10 bases between the germline ends. The CDR3 sequence is 14 residues long. Germline assignment: CDR1 MNHEY and CDR2 SVGEGT. The CDR3 DNA is TGTGCCAGCAGTTTCCTCGGGATCCAAGAGACCCAGTACTTC. Its protein product is CASSFLGIQETQYF.

Worth noting for this clonotype: A much larger clone differs by one base, so this may be a read error. The V call is TRBV7-2, the J call TRBJ1-6; possible D gene TRBD1, 5 bases. V was cut by 3 bases and J by 12 bases, with 18 bases left in between. The CDR3 is 15 residues long. Germline lookup yields CDR1 SGHTA and CDR2 FQGNSA. The CDR3: CASSLQPGGHLPLHF. The CDR3 nucleotides read TGTGCCAGCAGCTTGCAGCCTGGGGGTCATTTACCCCTCCACTTT.

The V gene is TRBV28, the J gene TRBJ1-5; D is possibly TRBD1 (6 bases). The CDR3 length is 18 residues. Germline V gene sequence: CDR1 MDHEN, CDR2 SYDVKM. V shed 3 bases and J shed 4 bases, with 22 bases lying between them. CDR3 residues: CASSFALRGRPLNQPQHF. CDR3 coding DNA: TGTGCCAGCAGTTTCGCCCTCAGGGGACGGCCTCTTAATCAGCCCCAGCATTTT.

This clonotype was seen a few times. This chain joins TRBV28 and TRBJ2-5; D remains ambiguous. CDR1 is MDHEN, CDR2 SYDVKM, per germline. This CDR3 comprises 14 residues. Trimming took 5 bases from V and 1 from J, leaving 11 bases between them. The CDR3 loop is CASSLKVLQETQYF. Here the CDR3 DNA reads TGTGCCAGCAGTCTAAAAGTACTCCAAGAGACCCAGTACTTC.

The chain employs TRBV10-3 and TRBJ1-4, with D tentatively TRBD1 (5 bases). The CDR3 contains 13 residues. The germline V gene encodes CDR1 ENHRY and CDR2 SYGVKD. V lost 9 bases and J 0 bases, leaving 8 bases between the germline ends. CDR3 protein: CAIRDPTNEKLFF. The CDR3 bases are TGTGCCATTCGGGACCCAACTAATGAAAAACTGTTTTTT.

This clonotype was detected a few times. The chain couples TRBV29-1 to TRBJ1-1, with D tentatively TRBD1 (5 bases). CDR1 is SQVTM, CDR2 ANQGSEA, per germline. This CDR3 comprises 17 residues. Trimming shortened V by 5 bases and J by 1 base, and 23 bases separated the two germline ends. The CDR3 DNA reads TGCAGCGTTCCTAACCCACGGGACGCACCCAGGAACACTGAAGCTTTCTTT. Its protein is CSVPNPRDAPRNTEAFF.

This clonotype showed up just a few times. This chain joins TRBV27 and TRBJ1-4; possibly TRBD1 for D (5 bases). The V gene lost 6 bases and the J gene lost 8 bases, with 16 bases spanning the gap. The CDR3 sequence is 14 residues long. Germline values: CDR1 MNHEY, CDR2 SMNVEV (reference sequence). DNA for the CDR3: TGTGCCAGCAGAGAGGGGCTCGAGGGGGAAAAACTGTTTTTT. The encoded protein is CASREGLEGEKLFF.

This clonotype turned up a few times. The rearrangement uses TRBV27 and TRBJ2-1; D gene ambiguous. V was cut by 6 bases and J by 6 bases, with 6 bases left in between. This CDR3 comprises 11 residues. Germline lookup yields CDR1 MNHEY and CDR2 SMNVEV (reference sequence). The CDR3 nucleotides are TGTGCCAGCAGCCGCAGCAATGAGCAGTTCTTC. Amino acids: CASSRSNEQFF.

The genes are TRBV27 and TRBJ1-5; D ambiguous. CDR3 length: 13 residues. In germline, CDR1 is MNHEY, CDR2 SMNVEV (reference sequence). Trimming left V 6 bases short and J 2 bases short, with 8 bases between. CDR3 region: CASSPWGNQPQHF. As DNA, the CDR3 is TGTGCCAGCAGCCCTTGGGGCAATCAGCCCCAGCATTTT.

This rearrangement joins TRBV20-1 to TRBJ2-7; perhaps TRBD2 as D (6 bases). The V and J ends lost 5 bases and 0 bases respectively, with 11 bases between them. The CDR3 consists of 13 residues. CDR1 and CDR2 (germline): DFQATT, SNEGSKA (reference sequence). The CDR3 sequence: CSASGLSSYEQYF. CDR3 nucleotides: TGCAGTGCTTCGGGACTCAGCTCCTACGAGCAGTACTTC.

This clonotype has a count of ten or more. The J gene is TRBJ2-7, the V gene TRBV6-5; D unclear. CDR3 length: 14 amino acids. The germline CDR1 and CDR2 sequences are MNHEY and SVGAGI. Trimming removed 5 bases at V and 3 bases at J, with 14 bases between. The DNA for the CDR3 is TGTGCCAGCAGTCCGAAGGGCGCCGGCTACGAGCAGTACTTC. Translation gives CASSPKGAGYEQYF.

V and J are TRBV19 and TRBJ2-7; D call uncertain. The CDR3 is made up of 14 amino acids. V shed 1 base and J shed 0 bases, with 7 bases lying between them. The V gene's germline CDR1 is LNHDA and CDR2 SQIVND (reference sequence). CDR3 sequence: CASSIALNSYEQYF. For the CDR3, the DNA is TGTGCCAGTAGTATAGCATTGAACTCCTACGAGCAGTACTTC.

The chain carries TRBV6-8 and TRBJ1-1, with no clear D. V lost 5 bases to trimming and J lost 4 bases, with 8 bases between them. CDR1 is MNHGY, CDR2 SAAAGT, per germline. The CDR3 extends over 12 amino acids. CDR3 nucleotides: TGTGCCAGCAGTCACGGGAGCACTGAAGCTTTCTTT. Its translation is CASSHGSTEAFF.